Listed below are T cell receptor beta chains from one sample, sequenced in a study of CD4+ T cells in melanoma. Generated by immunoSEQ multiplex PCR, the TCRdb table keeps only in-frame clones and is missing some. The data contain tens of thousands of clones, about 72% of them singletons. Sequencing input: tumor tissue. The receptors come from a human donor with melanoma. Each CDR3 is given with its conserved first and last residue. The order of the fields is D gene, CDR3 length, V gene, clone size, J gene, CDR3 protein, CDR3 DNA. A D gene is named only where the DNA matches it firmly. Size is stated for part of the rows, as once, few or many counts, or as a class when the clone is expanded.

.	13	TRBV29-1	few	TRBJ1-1	CSVDRAENTEAFF	TGCAGCGTAGACCGGGCGGAGAACACTGAAGCTTTCTTT
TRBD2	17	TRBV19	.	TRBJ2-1	CASSMSSGGISYNEQFF	TGTGCCAGTAGTATGTCTAGCGGGGGGATTTCCTACAATGAGCAGTTCTTC
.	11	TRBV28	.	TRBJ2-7	CASTPSYEQYF	TGTGCCAGCACCCCCAGCTACGAGCAGTACTTC
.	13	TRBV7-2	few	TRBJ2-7	CASSLALAPEQYF	TGTGCCAGCAGCTTAGCCCTTGCCCCGGAGCAGTACTTC
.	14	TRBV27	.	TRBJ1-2	CASSSIWGLDGYTF	TGTGCCAGCAGTTCGATCTGGGGCCTCGATGGCTACACCTTC
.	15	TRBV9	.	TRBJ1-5	CASSVDGGSNQPQHF	TGTGCCAGCAGCGTAGACGGGGGAAGCAATCAGCCCCAGCATTTT
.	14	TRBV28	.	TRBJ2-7	CASSLFVGGYEQYF	TGTGCCAGCAGTTTATTTGTGGGGGGCTACGAGCAGTACTTC
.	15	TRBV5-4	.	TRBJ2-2	CASSQKITNTGELFF	TGTGCCAGCAGCCAAAAGATAACGAACACCGGGGAGCTGTTTTTT
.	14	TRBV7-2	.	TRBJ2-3	CASSRLSRGDTQYF	TGTGCCAGCAGCCGTTTGAGTCGGGGAGATACGCAGTATTTT
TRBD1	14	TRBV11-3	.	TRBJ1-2	CASSSGTGDYGYTF	TGTGCCAGCAGCTCGGGGACAGGGGACTATGGCTACACCTTC
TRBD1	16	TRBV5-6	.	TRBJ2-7	CASSIGQGAGTYEQYF	TGTGCCAGCAGCATAGGACAGGGGGCAGGGACCTACGAGCAGTACTTC
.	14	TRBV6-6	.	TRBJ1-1	CASSAPGGKTEAFF	TGTGCCAGCAGTGCACCGGGGGGTAAGACTGAAGCTTTCTTT
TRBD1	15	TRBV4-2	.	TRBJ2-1	CASSRGQGVDNEQFF	TGTGCCAGCAGCCGCGGACAGGGGGTGGACAATGAGCAGTTCTTC
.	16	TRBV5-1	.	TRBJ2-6	CASSSRRSSGANVLTF	TGCGCCAGCAGTTCCCGCCGGTCCTCTGGGGCCAACGTCCTGACTTTC
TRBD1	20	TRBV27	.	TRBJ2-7	CASSLSPSYPGQGSSYEQYF	TGTGCCAGCAGTTTATCCCCTTCATATCCGGGACAGGGTAGCTCCTACGAGCAGTACTTC
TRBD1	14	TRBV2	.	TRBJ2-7	CASSMDRVAYEQYF	TGTGCCAGCAGTATGGACAGGGTAGCCTACGAGCAGTACTTC
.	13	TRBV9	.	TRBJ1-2	CASSLPGGNGYTF	TGTGCCAGCAGCCTCCCGGGGGGTAATGGCTACACCTTC
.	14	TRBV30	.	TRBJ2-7	CAWSGIRGTYEQYF	TGTGCCTGGAGTGGTATACGGGGAACCTACGAGCAGTACTTC
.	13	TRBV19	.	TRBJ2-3	CASSLRNTDTQYF	TGTGCCAGTAGTTTGCGGAACACAGATACGCAGTATTTT
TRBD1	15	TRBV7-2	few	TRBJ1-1	CASSLGGQGITEAFF	TGTGCCAGCAGCTTAGGGGGACAGGGGATCACTGAAGCTTTCTTT
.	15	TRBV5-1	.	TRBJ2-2	CASSLGGVGTGELFF	TGCGCCAGCAGCTTGGGCGGGGTAGGCACCGGGGAGCTGTTTTTT
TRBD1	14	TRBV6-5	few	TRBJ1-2	CASSRTGGAYGYTF	TGTGCCAGCAGCCGGACAGGGGGCGCTTATGGCTACACCTTC
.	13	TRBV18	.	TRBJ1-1	CASSTGWSTEAFF	TGTGCCAGCTCAACAGGGTGGAGCACTGAAGCTTTCTTT
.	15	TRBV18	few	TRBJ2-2	CASSPGLQNTGELFF	TGTGCCAGCTCACCAGGTCTACAGAACACCGGGGAGCTGTTTTTT
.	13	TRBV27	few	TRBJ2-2	CASRTGGIGELFF	TGTGCCAGCAGGACCGGGGGAATCGGGGAGCTGTTTTTT
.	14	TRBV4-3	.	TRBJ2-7	CASSQEEYLYEQYF	TGCGCCAGCAGCCAAGAGGAATACCTCTACGAGCAGTACTTC
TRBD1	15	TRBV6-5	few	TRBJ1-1	CASSYSNRGFTEAFF	TGTGCCAGCAGTTACTCGAACAGGGGGTTCACTGAAGCTTTCTTT
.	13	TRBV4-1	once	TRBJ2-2	CASSPTPSGELFF	TGCGCCAGCTCCCCGACGCCGTCCGGGGAGCTGTTTTTT
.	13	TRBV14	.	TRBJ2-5	CASSQDRLETQYF	TGTGCCAGCAGCCAAGATCGGCTTGAGACCCAGTACTTC
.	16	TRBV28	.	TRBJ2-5	CASSLPGALSGETQYF	TGTGCCAGCAGTTTACCAGGAGCCCTTTCCGGGGAGACCCAGTACTTC
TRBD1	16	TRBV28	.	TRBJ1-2	CASSSGGTGGGYGYTF	TGTGCCAGCAGTAGCGGCGGGACAGGGGGTGGCTATGGCTACACCTTC
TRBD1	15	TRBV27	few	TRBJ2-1	CASSLFPRDRGEQFF	TGTGCCAGCAGTTTATTTCCCAGGGACAGAGGCGAGCAGTTCTTC
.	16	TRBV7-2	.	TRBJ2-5	CASSLSTTGQQETQYF	TGTGCCAGCAGCTTATCGACGACAGGCCAGCAAGAGACCCAGTACTTC
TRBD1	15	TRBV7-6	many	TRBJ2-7	CASSATGAPGGEQYF	TGTGCCAGCAGCGCTACAGGGGCCCCAGGGGGCGAGCAGTACTTC
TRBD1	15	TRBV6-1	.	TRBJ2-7	CASSDRQGAGYEQYF	TGTGCCAGCAGTGATCGACAGGGGGCGGGCTACGAGCAGTACTTC
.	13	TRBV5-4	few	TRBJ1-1	CASRGGQNTEAFF	TGTGCCAGCAGGGGGGGACAGAACACTGAAGCTTTCTTT
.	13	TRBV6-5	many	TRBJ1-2	CASMGRISYGYTF	TGTGCCAGCATGGGCCGAATTTCATATGGCTACACCTTC
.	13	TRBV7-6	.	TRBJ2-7	CASSYGNSYEQYF	TGTGCCAGCAGCTACGGAAACTCCTACGAGCAGTACTTC
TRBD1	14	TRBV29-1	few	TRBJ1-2	CSALPRGRDSGYTF	TGCAGCGCCCTGCCCAGGGGGAGGGACTCTGGCTACACCTTC
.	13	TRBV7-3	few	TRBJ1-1	CASSSTVNTEAFF	TGTGCCAGCAGCTCGACAGTCAACACTGAAGCTTTCTTT
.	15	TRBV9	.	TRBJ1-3	CASSVDSRSGNTIYF	TGTGCCAGCAGCGTAGACAGTCGGTCTGGAAACACCATATATTTT
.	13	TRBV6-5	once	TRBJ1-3	CASSDSYGNTIYF	TGTGCCAGCAGTGACAGTTACGGAAACACCATATATTTT
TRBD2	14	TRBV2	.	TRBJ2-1	CATLRTRNRDEQFF	TGTGCCACCCTAAGGACTAGAAATAGGGATGAGCAGTTCTTC
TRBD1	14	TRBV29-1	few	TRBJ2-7	CSVWGTESSYEQYF	TGCAGCGTCTGGGGGACAGAGAGCTCCTACGAGCAGTACTTC
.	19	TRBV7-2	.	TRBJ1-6	CASSLGGSSTSSYNSPLHF	TGTGCCAGCAGCTTAGGTGGGTCCTCCACTTCATCCTATAATTCACCCCTCCACTTT